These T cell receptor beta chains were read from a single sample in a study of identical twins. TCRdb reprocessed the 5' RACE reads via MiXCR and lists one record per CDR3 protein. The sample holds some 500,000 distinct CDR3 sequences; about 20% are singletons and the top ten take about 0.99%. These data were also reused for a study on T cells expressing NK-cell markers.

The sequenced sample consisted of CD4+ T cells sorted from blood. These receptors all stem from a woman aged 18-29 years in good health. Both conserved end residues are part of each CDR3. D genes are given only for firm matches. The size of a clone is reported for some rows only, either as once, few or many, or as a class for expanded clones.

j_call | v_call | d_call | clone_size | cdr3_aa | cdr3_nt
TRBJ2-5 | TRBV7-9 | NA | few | CASSLVLTELRVETQYF | TGTGCCAGCAGCTTAGTATTAACGGAATTAAGGGTGGAGACCCAGTACTTC
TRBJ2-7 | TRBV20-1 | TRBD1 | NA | CSARGQRLYEQYF | TGCAGTGCTAGGGGACAGAGACTCTACGAGCAGTACTTC
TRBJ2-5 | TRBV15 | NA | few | CATSIQTRETQYF | TGTGCCACCAGCATTCAAACTCGTGAGACCCAGTACTTC
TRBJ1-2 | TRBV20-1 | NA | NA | CSVPPQGLLRHYGYTF | TGCAGTGTTCCCCCACAGGGCCTCCTACGCCACTATGGCTACACCTTC
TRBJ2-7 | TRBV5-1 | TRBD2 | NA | CASSLVGTSGYEQYF | TGCGCCAGCAGCTTGGTGGGGACTAGCGGCTACGAGCAGTACTTC
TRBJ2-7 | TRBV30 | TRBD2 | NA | CAYEREGLEQYF | TGTGCCTATGAGCGGGAGGGCCTCGAGCAGTACTTC
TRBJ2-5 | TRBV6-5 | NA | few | CASSYSRDWGETQYF | TGTGCCAGCAGTTACTCCAGGGACTGGGGAGAGACCCAGTACTTC
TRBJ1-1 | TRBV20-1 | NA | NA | CSARDGQLVAAFF | TGCAGTGCTAGAGATGGGCAATTAGTGGCAGCTTTCTTT
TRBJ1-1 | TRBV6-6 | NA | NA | CASSYGSAEAFF | TGTGCCAGCAGTTACGGGTCAGCTGAAGCTTTCTTT
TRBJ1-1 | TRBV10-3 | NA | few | CAISGGGTNTEAFF | TGTGCCATCAGTGGAGGCGGCACGAACACTGAAGCTTTCTTT
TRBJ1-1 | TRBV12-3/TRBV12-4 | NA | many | CASSFQGDTEAFF | TGTGCCAGCAGTTTCCAGGGCGACACTGAAGCTTTCTTT
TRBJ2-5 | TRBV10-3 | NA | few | CAIRARDTVEETQYF | TGTGCCATCAGGGCCCGGGACACCGTTGAAGAGACCCAGTACTTC
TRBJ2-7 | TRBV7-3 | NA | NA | CASSSPEAFSYEQYF | TGTGCCAGCAGTTCCCCAGAGGCTTTTTCCTACGAGCAGTACTTC
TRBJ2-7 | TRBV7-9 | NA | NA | CASTKQPNYEQYF | TGTGCCAGCACGAAACAGCCGAACTACGAGCAGTACTTC
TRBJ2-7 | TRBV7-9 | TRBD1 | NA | CASSLRGTGGYEQYF | TGTGCCAGCAGCTTAAGAGGGACAGGGGGCTACGAGCAGTACTTC